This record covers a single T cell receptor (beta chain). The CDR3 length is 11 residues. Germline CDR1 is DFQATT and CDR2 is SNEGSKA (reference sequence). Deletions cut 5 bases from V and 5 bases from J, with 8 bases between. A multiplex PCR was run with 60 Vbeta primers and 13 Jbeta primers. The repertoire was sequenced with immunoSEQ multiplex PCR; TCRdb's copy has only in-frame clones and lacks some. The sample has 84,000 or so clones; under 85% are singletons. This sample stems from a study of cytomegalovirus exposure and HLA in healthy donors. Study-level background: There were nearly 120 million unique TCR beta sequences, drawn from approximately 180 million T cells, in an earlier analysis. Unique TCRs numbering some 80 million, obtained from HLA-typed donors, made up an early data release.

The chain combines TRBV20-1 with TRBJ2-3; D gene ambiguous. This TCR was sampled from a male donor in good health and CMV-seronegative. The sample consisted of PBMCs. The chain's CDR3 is CSAGSRDTQYF. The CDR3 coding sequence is TGCAGTGCTGGTAGTCGAGATACGCAGTATTTT.